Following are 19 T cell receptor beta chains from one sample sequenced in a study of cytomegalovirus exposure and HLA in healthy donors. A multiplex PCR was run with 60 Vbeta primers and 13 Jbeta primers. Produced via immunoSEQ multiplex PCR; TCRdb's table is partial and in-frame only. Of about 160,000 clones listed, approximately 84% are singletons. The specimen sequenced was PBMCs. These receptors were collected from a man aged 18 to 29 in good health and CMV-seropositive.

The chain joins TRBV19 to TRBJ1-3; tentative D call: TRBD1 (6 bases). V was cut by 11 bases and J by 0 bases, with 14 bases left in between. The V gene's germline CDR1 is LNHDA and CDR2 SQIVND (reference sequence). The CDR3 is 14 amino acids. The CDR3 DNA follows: TGTGCCGCCCAACAGGGCCACTCTGGAAACACCATATATTTT. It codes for CAAQQGHSGNTIYF.

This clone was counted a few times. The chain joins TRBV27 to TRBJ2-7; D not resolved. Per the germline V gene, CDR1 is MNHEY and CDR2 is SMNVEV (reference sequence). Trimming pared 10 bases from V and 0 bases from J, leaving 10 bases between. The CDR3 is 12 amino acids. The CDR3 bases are TGTGCCACATACAGTAGCTCCTACGAGCAGTACTTC. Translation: CATYSSSYEQYF.

The CDR3 nucleotides are TGTGCCAGTAGGCCCAGGGCTGGGGAGACCCAGTACTTC. Translated: CASRPRAGETQYF. The chain uses TRBV19 and TRBJ2-5, with a possible D match to TRBD1 (5 bases). V lost 6 bases and J 5 bases, leaving 13 bases between the germline ends. Germline V gives CDR1 LNHDA, CDR2 SQIVND (reference sequence). This CDR3 has 13 residues.

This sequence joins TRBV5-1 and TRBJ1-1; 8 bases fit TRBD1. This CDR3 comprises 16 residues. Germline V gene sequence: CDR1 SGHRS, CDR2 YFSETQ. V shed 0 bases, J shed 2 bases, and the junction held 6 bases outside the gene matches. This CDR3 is CASSLGQGAVNTEAFF. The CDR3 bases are TGCGCCAGCAGCTTGGGGCAGGGGGCGGTAAACACTGAAGCTTTCTTT. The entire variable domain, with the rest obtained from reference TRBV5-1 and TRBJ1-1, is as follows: KAGVTQTPRYLIKTRGQQVTLSCSPISGHRSVSWYQQTPGQGLQFLFEYFSETQRNKGNFPGRFSGRQFSNSRSEMNVSTLELGDSALYLCASSLGQGAVNTEAFFGQGTRLTVV.

The CDR3 DNA is TGTGCCAGCAGCTTGACAGGGGATGGTAATTCACCCCTCCACTTT. Encoded protein: CASSLTGDGNSPLHF. The chain uses TRBV7-9 and TRBJ1-6; 8 bases are shared with TRBD1. This CDR3 region has 15 residues. V shed 3 bases, J shed 6 bases, and the junction held 4 bases outside the gene matches. Germline CDR1 SEHNR, CDR2 FQNEAQ (reference sequence).

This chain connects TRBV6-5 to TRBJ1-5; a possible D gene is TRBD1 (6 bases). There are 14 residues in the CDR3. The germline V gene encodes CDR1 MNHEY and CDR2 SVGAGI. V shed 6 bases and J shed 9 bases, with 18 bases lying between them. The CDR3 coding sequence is TGTGCCAGCAGGACAGACGCGCAGGGGCGGCCCCAGCATTTT. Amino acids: CASRTDAQGRPQHF.

The CDR3 region is CAISEGTGVNSPLHF. The CDR3 DNA sequence: TGTGCCATCAGTGAGGGGACAGGCGTTAATTCACCCCTCCACTTT. The chain joins TRBV10-3 to TRBJ1-6, with 8 positions matching TRBD1. Germline CDR1 reads ENHRY; CDR2 reads SYGVKD. V gave up 2 bases and J gave up 6 bases; unmatched junction bases: 3. This CDR3 has 15 residues.

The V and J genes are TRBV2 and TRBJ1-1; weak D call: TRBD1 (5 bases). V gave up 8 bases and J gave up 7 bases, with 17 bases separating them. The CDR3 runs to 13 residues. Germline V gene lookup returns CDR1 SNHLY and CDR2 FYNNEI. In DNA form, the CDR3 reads TGTGCCAGCTCTCTACTCGGACAAAGTGAAGCTTTCTTT. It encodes CASSLLGQSEAFF.

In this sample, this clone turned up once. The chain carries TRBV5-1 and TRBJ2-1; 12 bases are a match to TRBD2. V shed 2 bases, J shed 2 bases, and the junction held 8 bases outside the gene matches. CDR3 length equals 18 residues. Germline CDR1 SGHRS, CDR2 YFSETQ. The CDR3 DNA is TGCGCCAGCAGCTTTCCTAGCGGGGGGGCCCGAACCTACAATGAGCAGTTCTTC. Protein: CASSFPSGGARTYNEQFF. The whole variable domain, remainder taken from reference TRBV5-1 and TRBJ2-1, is KAGVTQTPRYLIKTRGQQVTLSCSPISGHRSVSWYQQTPGQGLQFLFEYFSETQRNKGNFPGRFSGRQFSNSRSEMNVSTLELGDSALYLCASSFPSGGARTYNEQFFGPGTRLTVL.

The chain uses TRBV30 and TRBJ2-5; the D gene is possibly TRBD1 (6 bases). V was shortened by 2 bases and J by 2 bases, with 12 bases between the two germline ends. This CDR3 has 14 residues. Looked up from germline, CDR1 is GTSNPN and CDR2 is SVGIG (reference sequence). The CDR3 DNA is TGTGCCTGGAGTCCGGGACAAAGACAAGAGACCCAGTACTTC. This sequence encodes CAWSPGQRQETQYF.

The CDR3 loop is CASSYVTGYEQYF. As DNA, the CDR3 is TGTGCCAGCAGTTACGTCACAGGCTACGAGCAGTACTTC. This chain joins TRBV6-5 and TRBJ2-5, with TRBD1 as a possible D gene (5 bases). The J call may be wrong; the DNA end is better matched by TRBJ2-7. CDR3 length: 13 residues. Germline V gives CDR1 MNHEY, CDR2 SVGAGI.

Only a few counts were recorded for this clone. CDR3 bases: TGCGCCAGCAGCTCCCGGACTAGCGGGGATGGGGCCCAGTACTTC. It yields the protein CASSSRTSGDGAQYF. V is TRBV5-1 and J is TRBJ2-5, with TRBD2 matching 12 bases. The germline gives CDR1 SGHRS, CDR2 YFSETQ. This CDR3 region has 15 residues. After removal of 3 bases from V and 9 bases from J, the junction contained 9 bases not matched to a gene.

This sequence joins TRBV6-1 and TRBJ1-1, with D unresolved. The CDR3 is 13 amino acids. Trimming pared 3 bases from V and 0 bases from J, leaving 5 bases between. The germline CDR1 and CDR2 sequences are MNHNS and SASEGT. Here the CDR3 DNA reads TGTGCCAGCAGTGACAAAATGAACACTGAAGCTTTCTTT. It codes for CASSDKMNTEAFF.

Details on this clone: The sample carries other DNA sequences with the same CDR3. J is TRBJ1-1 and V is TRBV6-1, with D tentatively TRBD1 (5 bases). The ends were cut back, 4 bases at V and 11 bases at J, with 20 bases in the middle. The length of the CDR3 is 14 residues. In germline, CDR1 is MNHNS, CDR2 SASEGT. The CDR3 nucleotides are TGTGCCAGCAGTGTCGCCCGGGACTTGGGAGGGGCTTTCTTT. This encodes CASSVARDLGGAFF.

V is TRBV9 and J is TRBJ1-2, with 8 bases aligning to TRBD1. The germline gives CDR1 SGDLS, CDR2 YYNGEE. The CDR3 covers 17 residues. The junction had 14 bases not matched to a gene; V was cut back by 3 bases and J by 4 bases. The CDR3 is CASSATQGRGPIYGYTF. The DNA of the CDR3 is TGTGCCAGCAGCGCCACCCAGGGCAGGGGGCCAATCTATGGCTACACCTTC.

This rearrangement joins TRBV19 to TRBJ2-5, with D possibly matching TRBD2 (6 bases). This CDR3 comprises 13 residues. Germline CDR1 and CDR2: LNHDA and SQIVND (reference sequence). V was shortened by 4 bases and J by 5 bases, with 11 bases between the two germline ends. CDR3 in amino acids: CASSSTGGETQYF. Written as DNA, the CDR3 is TGTGCCAGTAGTAGTACAGGAGGGGAGACCCAGTACTTC. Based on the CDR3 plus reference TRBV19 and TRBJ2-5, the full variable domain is DGGITQSPKYLFRKEGQNVTLSCEQNLNHDAMYWYRQDPGQGLRLIYYSQIVNDFQKGDIAEGYSVSREKKESFPLTVTSAQKNPTAFYLCASSSTGGETQYFGPGTRLLVL.

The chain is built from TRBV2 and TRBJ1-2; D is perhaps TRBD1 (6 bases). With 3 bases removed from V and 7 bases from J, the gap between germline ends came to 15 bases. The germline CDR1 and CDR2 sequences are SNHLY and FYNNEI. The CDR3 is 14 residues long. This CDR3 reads CASSDVGTFPGYTF. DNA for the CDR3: TGTGCCAGCAGTGATGTGGGGACATTTCCTGGCTACACCTTC.

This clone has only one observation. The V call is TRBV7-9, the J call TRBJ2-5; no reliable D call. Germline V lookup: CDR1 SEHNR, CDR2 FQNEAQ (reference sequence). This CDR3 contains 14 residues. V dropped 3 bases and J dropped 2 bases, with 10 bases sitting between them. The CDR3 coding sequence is TGTGCCAGCAGCTTCGACCTAGAGCAAGAGACCCAGTACTTC. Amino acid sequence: CASSFDLEQETQYF. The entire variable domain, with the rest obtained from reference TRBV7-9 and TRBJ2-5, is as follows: DTGVSQNPRHKITKRGQNVTFRCDPISEHNRLYWYRQTLGQGPEFLTYFQNEAQLEKSRLLSDRFSAERPKGSFSTLEIQRTEQGDSAMYLCASSFDLEQETQYFGPGTRLLVL.

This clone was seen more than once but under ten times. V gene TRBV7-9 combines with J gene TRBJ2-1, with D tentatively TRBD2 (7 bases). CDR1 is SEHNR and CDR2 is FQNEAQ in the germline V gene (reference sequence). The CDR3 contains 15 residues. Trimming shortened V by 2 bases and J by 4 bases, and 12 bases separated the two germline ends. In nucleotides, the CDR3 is TGTGCCAGCAGCTTAAACGCGGGGGCATACAATGAGCAGTTCTTC. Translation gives CASSLNAGAYNEQFF.